These 9 T cell receptor beta chains were sequenced from one sample in a study of molecular identifiers for immune sequencing clone quantification. From the PCR reads, TCRdb called clonotypes with MiXCR, one entry per CDR3 protein. The sample contains a few hundred thousand distinct CDR3 sequences, roughly a quarter of which appear only once. The sample taken for sequencing was naive CD8+ T cells from blood, with Jurkat cell RNA spiked in. As to subset: FACS-sorted CD8+CD4-CCR7+CD45RA+ naive T cells. The receptors derive from a human donor in good health. Some libraries in this study had Jurkat cell RNA spiked in.

Details on this clonotype: A much more abundant neighbour one base away suggests this may be a read error. This rearrangement joins TRBV5-1 to TRBJ1-5; D gene ambiguous. Germline V gene lookup returns CDR1 SGHRS and CDR2 YFSETQ. The CDR3 sequence is 14 residues long. The CDR3 spells CANSLYGNGQPQHF. As DNA, the CDR3 is TGCGCCAACAGCTTGTACGGGAATGGTCAGCCCCAGCATTTT.

Only a few counts were recorded for this clonotype. This sequence joins TRBV4-3 and TRBJ2-1; TRBD2 is a possible D gene (6 bases). Germline CDR1 and CDR2: LGHNA and YSLEER. V was pared by 4 bases and J by 0 bases, with 13 bases between. There are 16 residues in the CDR3. This chain's CDR3 is CASSPSSAVSYNEQFF. The CDR3 DNA is TGCGCCAGCAGCCCGTCTAGCGCGGTCTCCTACAATGAGCAGTTCTTC.

In its sample, this clonotype was seen many times. V gene TRBV6-5 combines with J gene TRBJ2-1; 7 positions agree with TRBD1. The CDR3 is made up of 15 amino acids. The germline V gene has CDR1 MNHEY and CDR2 SVGAGI. V trimming: 4 bases; J trimming: 1 base; junction bases outside the gene matches: 4. In DNA, the CDR3 is TGTGCCAGCAGTTTGAGGGACAGTTCCTACAATGAGCAGTTCTTC. This gives the protein CASSLRDSSYNEQFF.

This clonotype was observed at least ten times. The genes are TRBV19 and TRBJ2-1; 8 bases are a match to TRBD2. The CDR3 runs to 15 residues. V lost 7 bases, J lost 0 bases, and 5 bases stayed unmatched. Germline values: CDR1 LNHDA, CDR2 SQIVND (reference sequence). CDR3 sequence reads: CASTAGTSSYNEQFF. In nucleotides, the CDR3 is TGTGCCAGTACCGCCGGGACTAGCTCCTACAATGAGCAGTTCTTC.

As regards this clonotype: A much larger clone lies one base from this, so it may be a read error. V usage is TRBV20-1 and J usage is TRBJ2-7, with D possibly being TRBD1 (5 bases). This CDR3 has 16 residues. Germline V gives CDR1 DFQATT, CDR2 SNEGSKA (reference sequence). The V gene lost 0 bases and the J gene lost 2 bases, with 17 bases spanning the gap. The CDR3 loop is CSARDFSRQGAYEQYF. The CDR3 region has the DNA TGCAGTGCTAGAGATTTTAGTCGGCAGGGTGCCTACGAGCAGTACTTC.

This sequence joins TRBV19 and TRBJ2-7; D is unresolved. The CDR3 length is 16 residues. CDR1 and CDR2 (germline): LNHDA, SQIVND (reference sequence). The V end was cut by 4 bases, the J end by 6 bases, with 22 bases between. Written as DNA, the CDR3 is TGTGCCAGTAGTAACGACGTTGTGACTGGCAGCGCCGAGCAGTACTTC. Amino acids: CASSNDVVTGSAEQYF.

About this clonotype itself: The junction and the germline gene differ at one end; a read error may be behind it. The chain recombines TRBV29-1 with TRBJ2-2; the match to TRBD2 covers 7 bases. This CDR3 is built from 14 residues. CDR1 and CDR2 from the germline V gene are SQVTM and ANQGSEA. CDR3 DNA: TGCAGCGTTGAGGCGGGGAGGGGAACCGAGGAGCTGTTTTTT. Protein sequence: CSVEAGRGTEELFF.

CDR3 sequence: CASSLGRVSYEQYF. The CDR3 bases are TGTGCCAGCAGTTTAGGTAGGGTATCCTACGAGCAGTACTTC. The gene calls are TRBV27 and TRBJ2-7; D call uncertain. Germline V gene data show CDR1 as MNHEY and CDR2 as SMNVEV (reference sequence). The V end lost 2 bases, the J end lost 1 base, and 9 bases lay between the germline ends. The CDR3 length is 14 residues.

This clonotype was recorded many times. The chain uses TRBV28 and TRBJ2-1, with TRBD2 matching over 9 bases. The CDR3 consists of 16 residues. CDR1 is MDHEN and CDR2 is SYDVKM in the germline V gene. The ends lost 3 bases at V and 9 bases at J; junction bases unmatched: 12. CDR3 nucleotides: TGTGCCAGCAGTTTGATATATGCGGGAGGGGGTGTTGAGCAGTTCTTC. This sequence encodes CASSLIYAGGGVEQFF.